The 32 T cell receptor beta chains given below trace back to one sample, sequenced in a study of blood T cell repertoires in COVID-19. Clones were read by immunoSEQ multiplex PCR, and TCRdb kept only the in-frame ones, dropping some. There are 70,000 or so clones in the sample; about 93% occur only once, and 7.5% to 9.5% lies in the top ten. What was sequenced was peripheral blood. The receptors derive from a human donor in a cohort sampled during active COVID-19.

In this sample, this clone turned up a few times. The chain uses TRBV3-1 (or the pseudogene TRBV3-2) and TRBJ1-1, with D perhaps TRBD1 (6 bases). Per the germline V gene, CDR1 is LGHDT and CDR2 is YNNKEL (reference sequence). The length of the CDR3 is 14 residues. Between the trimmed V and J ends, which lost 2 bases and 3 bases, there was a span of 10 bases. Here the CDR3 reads CASSQTGIYTEAFF. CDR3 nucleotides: TGTGCCAGCAGCCAAACAGGGATTTACACTGAAGCTTTCTTT.

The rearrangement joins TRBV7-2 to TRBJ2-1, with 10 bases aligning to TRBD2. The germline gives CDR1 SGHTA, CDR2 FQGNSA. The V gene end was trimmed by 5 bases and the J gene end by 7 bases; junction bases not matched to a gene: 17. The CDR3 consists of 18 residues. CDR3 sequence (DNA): TGTGCCAGCAGCCCCCTCTCGCCGTTCCAGCGGGGGGGAAATGAGCAGTTCTTC. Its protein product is CASSPLSPFQRGGNEQFF. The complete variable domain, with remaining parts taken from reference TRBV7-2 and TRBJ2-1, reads GAGVSQSPSNKVTEKGKDVELRCDPISGHTALYWYRQSLGQGLEFLIYFQGNSAPDKSGLPSDRFSAERTGGSVSTLTIQRTQQEDSAVYLCASSPLSPFQRGGNEQFFGPGTRLTVL.

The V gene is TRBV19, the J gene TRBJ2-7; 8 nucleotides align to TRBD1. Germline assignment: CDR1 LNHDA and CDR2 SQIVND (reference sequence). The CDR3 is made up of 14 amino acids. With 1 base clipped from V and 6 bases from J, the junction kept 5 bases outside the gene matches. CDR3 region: CASSIGQGSSEQYF. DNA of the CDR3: TGTGCCAGTAGTATAGGACAGGGGTCTTCCGAGCAGTACTTC.

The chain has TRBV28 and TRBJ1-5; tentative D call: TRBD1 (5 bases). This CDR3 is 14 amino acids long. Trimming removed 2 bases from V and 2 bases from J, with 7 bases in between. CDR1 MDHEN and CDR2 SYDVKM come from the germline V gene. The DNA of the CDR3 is TGTGCCAGCAGTTTAGGGGGGGGCAATCAGCCCCAGCATTTT. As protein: CASSLGGGNQPQHF.

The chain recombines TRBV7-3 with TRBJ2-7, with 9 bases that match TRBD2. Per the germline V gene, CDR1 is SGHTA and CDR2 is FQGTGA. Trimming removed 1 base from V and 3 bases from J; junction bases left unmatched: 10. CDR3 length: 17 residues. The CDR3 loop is CASSLRGGAGGRYEQYF. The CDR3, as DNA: TGTGCCAGCAGCTTAAGGGGCGGAGCGGGGGGACGCTACGAGCAGTACTTC.

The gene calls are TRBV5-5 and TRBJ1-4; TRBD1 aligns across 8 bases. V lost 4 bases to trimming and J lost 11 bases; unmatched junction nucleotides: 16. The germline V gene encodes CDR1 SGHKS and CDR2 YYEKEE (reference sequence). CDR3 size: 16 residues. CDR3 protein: CASSGDTGTGWEKLFF. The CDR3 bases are TGTGCCAGCAGCGGAGACACCGGGACAGGCTGGGAGAAACTGTTTTTT.

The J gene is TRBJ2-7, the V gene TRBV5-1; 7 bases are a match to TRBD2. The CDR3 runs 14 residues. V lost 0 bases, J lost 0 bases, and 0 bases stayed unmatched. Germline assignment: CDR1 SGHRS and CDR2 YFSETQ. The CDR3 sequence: CASSLERGSYEQYF. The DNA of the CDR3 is TGCGCCAGCAGCTTGGAGCGGGGCTCCTACGAGCAGTACTTC.

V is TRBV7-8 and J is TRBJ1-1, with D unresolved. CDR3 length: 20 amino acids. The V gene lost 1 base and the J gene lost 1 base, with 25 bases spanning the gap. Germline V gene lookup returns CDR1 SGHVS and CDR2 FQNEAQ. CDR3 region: CASSLVSPAYAETKNTEAFF. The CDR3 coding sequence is TGTGCCAGCAGCTTAGTTAGCCCCGCTTACGCAGAAACAAAGAACACTGAAGCTTTCTTT.

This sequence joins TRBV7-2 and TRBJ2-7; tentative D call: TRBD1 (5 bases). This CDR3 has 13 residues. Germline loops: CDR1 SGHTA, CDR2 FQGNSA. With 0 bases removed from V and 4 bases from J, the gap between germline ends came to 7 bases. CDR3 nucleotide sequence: TGTGCCAGCAGCTTAGCGGGGCTGTACGAGCAGTACTTC. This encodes CASSLAGLYEQYF.

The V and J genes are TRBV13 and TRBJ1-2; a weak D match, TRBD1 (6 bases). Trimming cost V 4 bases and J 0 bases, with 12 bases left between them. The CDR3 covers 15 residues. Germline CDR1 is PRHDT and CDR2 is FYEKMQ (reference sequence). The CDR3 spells CASSSRQDTNYGYTF. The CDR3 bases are TGTGCCAGCAGCTCAAGACAGGACACTAACTATGGCTACACCTTC.

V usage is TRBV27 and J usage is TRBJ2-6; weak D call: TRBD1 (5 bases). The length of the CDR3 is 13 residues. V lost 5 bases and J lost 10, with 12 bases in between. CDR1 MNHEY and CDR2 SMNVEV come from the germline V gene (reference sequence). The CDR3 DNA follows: TGTGCCAGCAGTATCGACAGTGGGAACGTCCTGACTTTC. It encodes CASSIDSGNVLTF.

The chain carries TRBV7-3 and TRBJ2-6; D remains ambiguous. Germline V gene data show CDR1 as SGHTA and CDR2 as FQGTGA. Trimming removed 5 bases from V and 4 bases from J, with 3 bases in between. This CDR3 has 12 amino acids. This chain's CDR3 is CASSPGANVLTF. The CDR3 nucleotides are TGTGCCAGCAGCCCGGGGGCCAACGTCCTGACTTTC. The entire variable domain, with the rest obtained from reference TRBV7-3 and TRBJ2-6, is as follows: GAGVSQTPSNKVTEKGKYVELRCDPISGHTALYWYRQSLGQGPEFLIYFQGTGAADDSGLPNDRFFAVRPEGSVSTLKIQRTERGDSAVYLCASSPGANVLTFGAGSRLTVL.

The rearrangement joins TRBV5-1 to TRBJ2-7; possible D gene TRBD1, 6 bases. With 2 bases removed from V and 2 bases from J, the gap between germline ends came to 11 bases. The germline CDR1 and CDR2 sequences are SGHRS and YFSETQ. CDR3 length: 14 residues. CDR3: CASSLGQFPYEQYF. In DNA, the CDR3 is TGCGCCAGCAGCTTAGGACAGTTTCCCTACGAGCAGTACTTC.

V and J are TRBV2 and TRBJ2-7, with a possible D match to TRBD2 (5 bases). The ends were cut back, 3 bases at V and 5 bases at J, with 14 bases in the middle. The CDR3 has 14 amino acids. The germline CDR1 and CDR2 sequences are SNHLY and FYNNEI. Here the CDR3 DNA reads TGTGCCAGCAGTGATCGTGAGGGCTATAACGAGCAGTACTTC. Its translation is CASSDREGYNEQYF.

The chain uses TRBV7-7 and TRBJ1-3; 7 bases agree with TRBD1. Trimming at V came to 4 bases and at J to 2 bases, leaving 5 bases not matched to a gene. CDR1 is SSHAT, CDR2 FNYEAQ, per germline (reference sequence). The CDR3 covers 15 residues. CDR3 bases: TGTGCCAGCAGCTCCGACAGGGAAACTGGAAACACCATATATTTT. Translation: CASSSDRETGNTIYF.

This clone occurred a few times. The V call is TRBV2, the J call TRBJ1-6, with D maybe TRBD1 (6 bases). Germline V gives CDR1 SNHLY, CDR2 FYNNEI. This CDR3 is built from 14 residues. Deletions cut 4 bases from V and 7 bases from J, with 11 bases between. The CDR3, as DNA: TGTGCCAGCAGTGGTAGACAGGCAAATTCACCCCTCCACTTT. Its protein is CASSGRQANSPLHF.

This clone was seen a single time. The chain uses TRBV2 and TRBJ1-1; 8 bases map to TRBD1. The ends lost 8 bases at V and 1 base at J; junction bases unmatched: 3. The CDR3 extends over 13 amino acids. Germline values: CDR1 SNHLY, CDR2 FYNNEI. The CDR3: CASPGGANTEAFF. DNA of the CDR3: TGTGCCAGCCCAGGGGGCGCGAACACTGAAGCTTTCTTT.

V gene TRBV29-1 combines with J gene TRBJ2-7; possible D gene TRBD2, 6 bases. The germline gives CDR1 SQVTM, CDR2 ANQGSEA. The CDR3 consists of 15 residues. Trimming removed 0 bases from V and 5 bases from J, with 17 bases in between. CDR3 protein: CSVEEVEGPYHEQYF. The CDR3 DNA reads TGCAGCGTTGAAGAGGTGGAGGGACCCTACCACGAGCAGTACTTC.

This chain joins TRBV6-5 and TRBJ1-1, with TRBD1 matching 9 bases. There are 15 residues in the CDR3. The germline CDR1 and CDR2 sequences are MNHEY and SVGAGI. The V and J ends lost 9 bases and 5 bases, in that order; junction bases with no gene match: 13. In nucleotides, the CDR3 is TGTGCCAGTTCCAGCTTACAGGGGGCGAATACTGAAGCTTTCTTT. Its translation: CASSSLQGANTEAFF.

The CDR3: CASSLTTGIEQYF. In DNA form, the CDR3 reads TGTGCCAGCAGCTTAACTACAGGGATCGAGCAGTACTTC. V is TRBV5-5 and J is TRBJ2-7, with a weak D call TRBD1 (6 bases). Germline CDR1 and CDR2: SGHKS and YYEKEE (reference sequence). This CDR3 region has 13 residues. Deletions cut 2 bases from V and 6 bases from J, with 12 bases between.

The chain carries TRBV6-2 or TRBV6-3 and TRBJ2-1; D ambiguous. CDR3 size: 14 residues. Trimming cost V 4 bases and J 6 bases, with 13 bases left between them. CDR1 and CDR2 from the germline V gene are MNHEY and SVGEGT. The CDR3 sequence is CASSSQPSINEQFF. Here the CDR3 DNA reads TGTGCCAGCAGTTCCCAACCTAGTATCAATGAGCAGTTCTTC.

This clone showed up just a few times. CDR3 sequence reads: CASSLFSGTASYNEQFF. CDR3 DNA sequence: TGTGCCAGCAGCCTCTTTTCCGGGACAGCTTCCTACAATGAGCAGTTCTTC. The gene calls are TRBV27 and TRBJ2-1, with TRBD1 identical over 7 bases. This CDR3 is built from 17 residues. Germline V gene sequence: CDR1 MNHEY, CDR2 SMNVEV (reference sequence). Losses at the gene ends were 6 bases for V and 1 base for J; bases not matched to a gene: 12.

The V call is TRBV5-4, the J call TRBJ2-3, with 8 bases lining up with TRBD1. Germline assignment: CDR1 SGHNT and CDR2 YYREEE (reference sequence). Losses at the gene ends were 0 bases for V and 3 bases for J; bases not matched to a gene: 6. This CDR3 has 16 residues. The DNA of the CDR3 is TGTGCCAGCAGCTTGGGCCGGGACAGGCTAACAGATACGCAGTATTTT. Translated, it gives CASSLGRDRLTDTQYF.

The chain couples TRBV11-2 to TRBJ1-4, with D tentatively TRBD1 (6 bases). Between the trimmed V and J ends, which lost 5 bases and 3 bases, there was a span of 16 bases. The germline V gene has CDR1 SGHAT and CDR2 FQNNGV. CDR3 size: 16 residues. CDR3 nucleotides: TGTGCCAGCAGCCCCCGGGGGGCAGGGGCTAATGAAAAACTGTTTTTT. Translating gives CASSPRGAGANEKLFF.

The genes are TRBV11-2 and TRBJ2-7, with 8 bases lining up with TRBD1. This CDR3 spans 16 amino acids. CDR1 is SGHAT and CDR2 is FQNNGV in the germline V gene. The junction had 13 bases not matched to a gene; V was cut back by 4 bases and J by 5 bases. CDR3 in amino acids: CASSSTFGTGHHEQYF. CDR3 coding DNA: TGTGCCAGCAGCTCCACTTTCGGGACAGGCCACCACGAGCAGTACTTC.

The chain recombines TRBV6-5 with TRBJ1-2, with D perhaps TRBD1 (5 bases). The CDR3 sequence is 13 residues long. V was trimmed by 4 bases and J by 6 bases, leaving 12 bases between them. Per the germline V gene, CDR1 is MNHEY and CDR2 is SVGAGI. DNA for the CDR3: TGTGCCAGCAGTTTCCTTGGGGGGGATGGCTACACCTTC. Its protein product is CASSFLGGDGYTF.

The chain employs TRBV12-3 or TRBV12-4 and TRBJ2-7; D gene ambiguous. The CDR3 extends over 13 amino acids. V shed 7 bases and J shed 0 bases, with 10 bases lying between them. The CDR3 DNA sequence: TGTGCCAGCAAACCTCCAGTCTCCTACGAGCAGTACTTC. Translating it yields CASKPPVSYEQYF.

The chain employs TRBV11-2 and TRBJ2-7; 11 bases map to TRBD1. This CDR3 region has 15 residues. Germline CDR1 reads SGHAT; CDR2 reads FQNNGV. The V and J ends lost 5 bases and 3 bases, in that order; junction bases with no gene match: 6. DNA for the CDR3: TGTGCCAGCAGCACATTCGGGACAGGGGGCTACGAGCAGTACTTC. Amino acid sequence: CASSTFGTGGYEQYF.

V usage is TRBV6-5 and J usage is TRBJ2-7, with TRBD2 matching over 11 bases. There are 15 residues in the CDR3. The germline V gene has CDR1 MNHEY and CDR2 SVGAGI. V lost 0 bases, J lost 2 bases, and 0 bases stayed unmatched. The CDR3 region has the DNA TGTGCCAGCAGTTACTCGACTAGCGGGGCCTACGAGCAGTACTTC. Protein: CASSYSTSGAYEQYF.

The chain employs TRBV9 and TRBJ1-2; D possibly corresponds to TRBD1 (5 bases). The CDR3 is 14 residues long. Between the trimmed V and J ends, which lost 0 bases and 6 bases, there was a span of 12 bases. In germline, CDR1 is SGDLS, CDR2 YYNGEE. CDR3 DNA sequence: TGTGCCAGCAGCGTAGACGGGGGGTTCCATGGCTACACCTTC. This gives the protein CASSVDGGFHGYTF. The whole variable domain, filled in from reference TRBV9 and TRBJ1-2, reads DSGVTQTPKHLITATGQRVTLRCSPRSGDLSVYWYQQSLDQGLQFLIQYYNGEERAKGNILERFSAQQFPDLHSELNLSSLELGDSALYFCASSVDGGFHGYTFGSGTRLTVV.

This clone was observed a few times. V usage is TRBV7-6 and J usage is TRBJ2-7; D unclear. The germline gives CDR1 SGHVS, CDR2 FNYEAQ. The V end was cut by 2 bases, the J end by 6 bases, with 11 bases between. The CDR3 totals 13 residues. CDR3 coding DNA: TGTGCCAGCAGCTTATCGTTCACAACCGAGCAGTACTTC. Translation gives CASSLSFTTEQYF.

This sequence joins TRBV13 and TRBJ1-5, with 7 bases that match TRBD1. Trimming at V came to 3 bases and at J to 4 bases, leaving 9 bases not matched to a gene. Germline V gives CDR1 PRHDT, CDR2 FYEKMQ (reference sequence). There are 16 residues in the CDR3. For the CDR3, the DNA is TGTGCCAGCAGCTTCAGGTCGGGACAGAAGAATCAGCCCCAGCATTTT. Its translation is CASSFRSGQKNQPQHF.